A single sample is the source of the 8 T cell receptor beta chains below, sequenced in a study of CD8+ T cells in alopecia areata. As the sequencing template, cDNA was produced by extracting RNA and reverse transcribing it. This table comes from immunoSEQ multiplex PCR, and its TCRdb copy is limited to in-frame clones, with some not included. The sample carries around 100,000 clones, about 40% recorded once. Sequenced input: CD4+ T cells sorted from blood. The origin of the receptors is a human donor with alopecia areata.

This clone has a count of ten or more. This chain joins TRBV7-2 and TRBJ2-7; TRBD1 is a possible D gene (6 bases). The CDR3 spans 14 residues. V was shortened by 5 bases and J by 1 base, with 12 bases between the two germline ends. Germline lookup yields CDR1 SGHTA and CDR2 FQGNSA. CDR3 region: CASSPDRTSYEQYF. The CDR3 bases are TGTGCCAGCAGCCCAGACAGGACTTCCTACGAGCAGTACTTC.

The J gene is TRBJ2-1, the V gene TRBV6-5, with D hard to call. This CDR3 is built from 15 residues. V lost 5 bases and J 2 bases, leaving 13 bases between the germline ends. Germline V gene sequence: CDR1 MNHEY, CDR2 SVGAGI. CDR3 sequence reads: CASSISQGTYNEQFF. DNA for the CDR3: TGTGCCAGCAGTATCAGTCAAGGGACCTACAATGAGCAGTTCTTC.

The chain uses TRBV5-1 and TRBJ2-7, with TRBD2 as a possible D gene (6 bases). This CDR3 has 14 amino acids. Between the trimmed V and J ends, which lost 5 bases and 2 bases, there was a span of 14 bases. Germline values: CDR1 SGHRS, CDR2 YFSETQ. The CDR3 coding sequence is TGCGCCAGCAGGCACCGGGACTCCCCCTACGAGCAGTACTTC. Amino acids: CASRHRDSPYEQYF.

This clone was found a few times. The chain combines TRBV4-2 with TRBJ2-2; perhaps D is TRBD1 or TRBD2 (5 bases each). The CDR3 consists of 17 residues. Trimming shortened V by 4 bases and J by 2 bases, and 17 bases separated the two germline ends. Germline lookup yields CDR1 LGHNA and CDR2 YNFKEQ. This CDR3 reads CASSRGPEGPNTGELFF. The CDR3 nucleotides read TGTGCCAGCAGCCGCGGCCCTGAGGGACCCAACACCGGGGAGCTGTTTTTT.

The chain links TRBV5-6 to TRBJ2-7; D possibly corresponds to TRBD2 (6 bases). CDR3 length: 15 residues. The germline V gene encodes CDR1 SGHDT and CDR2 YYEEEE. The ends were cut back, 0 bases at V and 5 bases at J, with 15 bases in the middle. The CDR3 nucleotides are TGTGCCAGCAGCTTGGGGCCAGGGAGGATTAACGAGCAGTACTTC. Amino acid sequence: CASSLGPGRINEQYF.

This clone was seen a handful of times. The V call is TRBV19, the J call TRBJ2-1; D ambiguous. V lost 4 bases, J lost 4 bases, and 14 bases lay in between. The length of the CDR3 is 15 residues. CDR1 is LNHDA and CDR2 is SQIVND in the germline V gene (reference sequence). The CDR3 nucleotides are TGTGCCAGTAGTAACCGGGCTAAACCTTACAATGAGCAGTTCTTC. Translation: CASSNRAKPYNEQFF.

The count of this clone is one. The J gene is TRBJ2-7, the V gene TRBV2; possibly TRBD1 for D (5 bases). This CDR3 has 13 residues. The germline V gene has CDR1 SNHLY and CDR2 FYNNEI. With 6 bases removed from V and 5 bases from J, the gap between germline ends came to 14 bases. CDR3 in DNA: TGTGCCAGCAGGGACACAGGAACCCACGAGCAGTACTTC. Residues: CASRDTGTHEQYF.

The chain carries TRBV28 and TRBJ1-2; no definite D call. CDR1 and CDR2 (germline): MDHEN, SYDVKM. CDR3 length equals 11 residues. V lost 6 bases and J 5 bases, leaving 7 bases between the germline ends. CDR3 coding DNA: TGTGCCAGCAGGGAGCTTTATGGCTACACCTTC. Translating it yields CASRELYGYTF.